Presented here are 28 T cell receptor beta chains from one specimen sequenced in a study of regulatory T cells in long-lasting Graves disease. Construction of the TCR beta libraries employed iRepertoire HTBI primers in conjunction with Arm-PCR of CDR3 regions. Via MiXCR, TCRdb re-called the multiplex PCR reads, giving one row per CDR3 protein. The sample gives roughly 520,000 distinct CDR3 sequences, 9.5% to 15% of which show up once; about 8.9% is in the top ten. Time point: newly diagnosed GD, antithyroid drugs for less than 3 months. Following extraction of RNA from PBMCs, that RNA was used to make the TCR library. The same data also contributed to another study, on T cells in Graves' hyperthyroidism and ophthalmopathy.

Specimen: peripheral blood mononuclear cells (PBMCs), collected at new diagnosis, from a patient treated with antithyroid drugs. The source is a woman under 40 with Graves disease.

This clonotype was seen ten or more times. The chain couples TRBV2 to TRBJ1-1; no definite D call. The CDR3 consists of 13 residues. Deletions cut 6 bases from V and 3 bases from J, with 11 bases between. CDR1 and CDR2 from the germline V gene are SNHLY and FYNNEI. DNA for the CDR3: TGTGCCAGCAGCGGAGACATGGACACTGAAGCTTTCTTT. It specifies CASSGDMDTEAFF.

Ten or more counts support this clonotype. The chain carries TRBV7-9 and TRBJ2-1; 12 bases are a match to TRBD2. After removal of 5 bases from V and 7 bases from J, the junction contained 9 bases not matched to a gene. Germline values: CDR1 SEHNR, CDR2 FQNEAQ (reference sequence). The CDR3 is made up of 16 amino acids. The chain's CDR3 is CASSDLSSGRGNEQFF. CDR3 sequence (DNA): TGTGCCAGCAGCGACCTGTCTAGCGGGAGGGGAAATGAGCAGTTCTTC. Full variable domain (rest looked up from reference TRBV7-9 and TRBJ2-1): DTGVSQNPRHKITKRGQNVTFRCDPISEHNRLYWYRQTLGQGPEFLTYFQNEAQLEKSRLLSDRFSAERPKGSFSTLEIQRTEQGDSAMYLCASSDLSSGRGNEQFFGPGTRLTVL.

This clonotype appeared many times. The chain has TRBV11-3 and TRBJ2-7, with D hard to call. The CDR3 has 12 residues. Germline V gene sequence: CDR1 SGHNT, CDR2 YENEEA. V lost 6 bases and J lost 2, with 8 bases in between. CDR3 DNA sequence: TGTGCCAGCAGTCTAGTCCCCTACGAGCAGTACTTC. Its translation: CASSLVPYEQYF.

The sample holds a few counts of this clonotype. J is TRBJ2-7 and V is TRBV19; 8 nucleotides align to TRBD2. V was clipped by 3 bases and J by 0 bases; unmatched bases: 4. From germline, CDR1 is LNHDA and CDR2 SQIVND (reference sequence). The CDR3 is 15 residues long. CDR3 loop: CASSIAGTSSYEQYF. The CDR3 DNA sequence: TGTGCCAGTAGTATTGCCGGGACTAGCTCCTACGAGCAGTACTTC.

At least ten counts were recorded for this clonotype. This chain links TRBV9 with TRBJ1-1; no clear D. This CDR3 spans 13 amino acids. Trimming stripped 4 bases from V and 11 bases from J, with 18 bases between. The germline CDR1 and CDR2 sequences are SGDLS and YYNGEE. The CDR3 nucleotides read TGTGCCAGCAGCCCCCTCCCCCCGGGCGAGGCTTTCTTT. It is translated as CASSPLPPGEAFF.

Ten or more counts support this clonotype. V usage is TRBV7-8 and J usage is TRBJ2-7; 10 bases fit TRBD2. CDR1 SGHVS and CDR2 FQNEAQ come from the germline V gene. CDR3 length: 15 residues. With V trimmed by 5 bases and J by 3 bases, 7 bases remained unmatched. The CDR3 coding sequence is TGTGCCAGCAGCGTATCTAGCGGGAGCCACTACGAGCAGTACTTC. Its protein is CASSVSSGSHYEQYF.

This clonotype was seen repeatedly, ten times or more. The chain links TRBV20-1 to TRBJ2-7, with TRBD2 as a possible D gene (6 bases). The CDR3 covers 16 residues. Germline V gives CDR1 DFQATT, CDR2 SNEGSKA (reference sequence). V was clipped by 0 bases and J by 4 bases, with 19 bases between them. The CDR3 is CSARDLRGAGWYEQYF. CDR3 in DNA: TGCAGTGCTAGAGATCTTAGAGGTGCGGGATGGTACGAGCAGTACTTC.

This clonotype was counted at least ten times. The chain uses TRBV28 and TRBJ2-3, with D possibly called TRBD1 or TRBD2 (5 bases each). The CDR3 is 21 amino acids. Looked up from germline, CDR1 is MDHEN and CDR2 is SYDVKM. The germline V and J ends were trimmed by 4 bases and 4 bases, with 33 bases remaining between them. The CDR3 loop reads CASSSTISSGTEAEVADTQYF. The DNA for the CDR3 is TGTGCCAGCAGTTCGACAATCTCCTCCGGGACCGAAGCGGAGGTGGCAGATACGCAGTATTTT. Variable domain in full (rest from reference TRBV28 and TRBJ2-3): DVKVTQSSRYLVKRTGEKVFLECVQDMDHENMFWYRQDPGLGLRLIYFSYDVKMKEKGDIPEGYSVSREKKERFSLILESASTNQTSMYLCASSSTISSGTEAEVADTQYFGPGTRLTVL.

A word on this clonotype: Possible read error: a much larger clone is one base away. The V and J genes are TRBV6-1 and TRBJ2-7; 7 positions agree with TRBD2. CDR1 and CDR2 (germline): MNHNS, SASEGT. The CDR3 is made up of 15 amino acids. CDR3 sequence (DNA): TGTACCAGCAGTCCGGTCGGGGGGAGCTTCTACGAGCAGTACTTC. Translated: CTSSPVGGSFYEQYF.

This clonotype has ten or more counts. This chain links TRBV11-2 with TRBJ1-2; D call uncertain. Germline loops: CDR1 SGHAT, CDR2 FQNNGV. The CDR3 length is 13 residues. Trimming shortened V by 3 bases and J by 8 bases, and 13 bases separated the two germline ends. The CDR3 loop is CASSFSMLSGYTF. CDR3 DNA: TGTGCCAGCAGCTTCAGCATGCTTAGCGGCTACACCTTC.

This clonotype was observed a handful of times. The V gene is TRBV18, the J gene TRBJ2-1; D unclear. This CDR3 contains 13 residues. The V end was cut by 0 bases, the J end by 8 bases, with 8 bases between. Germline V gives CDR1 KGHSH, CDR2 LQKENI. The DNA of the CDR3 is TGTGCCAGCTCACCACCGAGTTCCCATGAGCAGTTCTTC. Translating gives CASSPPSSHEQFF.

This clonotype occurred many times. The chain combines TRBV14 with TRBJ2-7; no clear D. Germline V gene lookup returns CDR1 SGHDN and CDR2 FVKESK. The CDR3 is 15 residues long. V was pared by 1 base and J by 0 bases, with 10 bases between. The CDR3 coding sequence is TGTGCCAGCAGCCAAGCCAATTCGAACTCCTACGAGCAGTACTTC. The encoded protein is CASSQANSNSYEQYF. Combining the CDR3 with reference TRBV14 and TRBJ2-7 gives the whole variable domain EAGVTQFPSHSVIEKGQTVTLRCDPISGHDNLYWYRRVMGKEIKFLLHFVKESKQDESGMPNNRFLAERTGGTYSTLKVQPAELEDSGVYFCASSQANSNSYEQYFGPGTRLTVT.

The chain is built from TRBV6-1 and TRBJ1-2; weak D call: TRBD1 (6 bases). Per the germline V gene, CDR1 is MNHNS and CDR2 is SASEGT. The V gene lost 0 bases and the J gene lost 12 bases, with 11 bases spanning the gap. This CDR3 is built from 12 residues. DNA for the CDR3: TGTGCCAGCAGTGAAGCAAAGGGGGTGAACACCTTC. It is translated as CASSEAKGVNTF.

This clonotype was found many times. The CDR3 bases are TGTGCCTGGAGTTTAGCGGGAGCGAAAGAGACCCAGTACTTC. Protein sequence: CAWSLAGAKETQYF. The rearrangement uses TRBV30 and TRBJ2-5; 9 nucleotides align to TRBD2. V was pared by 2 bases and J by 3 bases, with 4 bases of the junction left unmatched. The CDR3 loop spans 14 amino acids. Germline CDR1 is GTSNPN and CDR2 is SVGIG (reference sequence).

The chain combines TRBV20-1 with TRBJ2-1, with TRBD2 matching over 9 bases. Germline values: CDR1 DFQATT, CDR2 SNEGSKA (reference sequence). Losses at the gene ends were 6 bases for V and 8 bases for J; bases not matched to a gene: 11. The CDR3 extends over 14 amino acids. CDR3 residues: CSAQPSGARDEQFF. CDR3 nucleotides: TGCAGTGCCCAACCTAGCGGGGCTAGGGATGAGCAGTTCTTC.

The V and J genes are TRBV18 and TRBJ2-7; D uncertain. The V gene's germline CDR1 is KGHSH and CDR2 LQKENI. CDR3 length: 14 amino acids. The V end lost 0 bases, the J end lost 0 bases, and 6 bases lay between the germline ends. For the CDR3, the DNA is TGTGCCAGCTCACCACCCCAGACCTCCTACGAGCAGTACTTC. This translates into CASSPPQTSYEQYF.

V gene TRBV20-1 combines with J gene TRBJ1-2; D unclear. The CDR3 spans 12 residues. CDR1 and CDR2 (germline): DFQATT, SNEGSKA (reference sequence). Trimming pared 3 bases from V and 2 bases from J, leaving 7 bases between. CDR3 loop: CSARDGNYGYTF. CDR3 nucleotide sequence: TGCAGTGCTAGGGACGGGAACTATGGCTACACCTTC.

This clonotype was counted ten times or more. The rearrangement links TRBV20-1 to TRBJ2-7; TRBD2 aligns across 12 bases. This CDR3 contains 14 residues. The germline V gene has CDR1 DFQATT and CDR2 SNEGSKA (reference sequence). The V and J ends lost 5 bases and 3 bases, in that order; junction bases with no gene match: 5. The CDR3 loop is CSAVTSGSLYEQYF. DNA of the CDR3: TGCAGTGCTGTGACTAGCGGGAGTCTCTACGAGCAGTACTTC.

This clonotype was found many times. This chain uses TRBV7-8 with TRBJ1-2; no clear D gene. There are 14 residues in the CDR3. Per the germline V gene, CDR1 is SGHVS and CDR2 is FQNEAQ. Trimming removed 1 base from V and 4 bases from J, with 10 bases in between. This CDR3 is CASSLGGLGYGYTF. The CDR3 coding sequence is TGTGCCAGCAGCTTAGGGGGTTTGGGCTATGGCTACACCTTC.

This clonotype was seen at least ten times. This sequence joins TRBV28 and TRBJ2-1, with 8 nucleotides matching TRBD2. Germline V gives CDR1 MDHEN, CDR2 SYDVKM. This CDR3 has 16 amino acids. After removal of 2 bases from V and 1 base from J, the junction contained 4 bases not matched to a gene. The CDR3 region has the DNA TGTGCCAGCAGTTTACCGGGCGGGAGGTCCTACAATGAGCAGTTCTTC. Translating it yields CASSLPGGRSYNEQFF.

CDR3 bases: TGTGCCAGCAGCTTAGCTCCCGGGAGAAAGCAGTTCTTC. It codes for CASSLAPGRKQFF. The V gene is TRBV13, the J gene TRBJ2-1; possible D gene TRBD2, 6 bases. Germline V gene sequence: CDR1 PRHDT, CDR2 FYEKMQ (reference sequence). This CDR3 comprises 13 residues. V was pared by 1 base and J by 11 bases, with 12 bases between.

This clonotype was observed at least ten times. The V call is TRBV10-2, the J call TRBJ1-1; D perhaps matches TRBD1 (5 bases). The length of the CDR3 is 15 residues. V was shortened by 3 bases and J by 1 base, with 12 bases between the two germline ends. Germline loops: CDR1 WSHSY, CDR2 SAAADI. CDR3 DNA: TGCGCCAGCAGTGAAACAGGTTCAACGAACACTGAAGCTTTCTTT. Translating gives CASSETGSTNTEAFF.

The chain couples TRBV2 to TRBJ2-3; 7 positions agree with TRBD2. After removal of 8 bases from V and 5 bases from J, the junction contained 7 bases not matched to a gene. Germline values: CDR1 SNHLY, CDR2 FYNNEI. The CDR3 length is 13 residues. The CDR3 coding sequence is TGTGCCAGCGGGAGGGGCGCGGTAGATACGCAGTATTTT. It encodes CASGRGAVDTQYF.

This clonotype was observed at least ten times. The chain couples TRBV24-1 to TRBJ2-1; TRBD1 matches 9 bases. The CDR3 runs to 14 residues. The V segment lost 7 bases and the J segment 9 bases; nucleotides outside the gene matches: 9. The germline gives CDR1 KGHDR, CDR2 SFDVKD. CDR3 sequence reads: CATRGPGQGGEQFF. The CDR3 coding sequence is TGTGCCACCAGGGGGCCGGGACAGGGAGGTGAGCAGTTCTTC.

This clonotype was counted ten times or more. The chain employs TRBV27 and TRBJ1-2; 8 bases map to TRBD1. The CDR3 is 15 residues long. The junction had 10 bases not matched to a gene; V was cut back by 5 bases and J by 5 bases. The germline gives CDR1 MNHEY, CDR2 SMNVEV (reference sequence). CDR3 region: CASSQRTGSMYGYTF. In nucleotides, the CDR3 is TGTGCCAGCAGTCAACGGACAGGGTCTATGTATGGCTACACCTTC.

This clonotype has only a few counts. The V call is TRBV28, the J call TRBJ1-1, with D hard to call. Trimming stripped 8 bases from V and 1 base from J, with 17 bases between. Looked up from germline, CDR1 is MDHEN and CDR2 is SYDVKM. The CDR3 consists of 15 residues. This chain's CDR3 is CASGVLVGKNTEAFF. CDR3 DNA: TGTGCCAGCGGCGTTTTAGTAGGAAAGAACACTGAAGCTTTCTTT.

As concerns this clonotype: This probably arose from a read error, given a far larger clone one base away. This chain connects TRBV12-3 or TRBV12-4 to TRBJ1-1; 10 bases line up with TRBD1. The CDR3 is 15 residues long. CDR3 residues: CASIPTGQGVAEASF. CDR3 nucleotides: TGTGCCAGCATTCCGACCGGACAGGGGGTTGCTGAAGCTTCCTTT.

This clonotype was detected once. The V call is TRBV28, the J call TRBJ2-7; 10 bases are a match to TRBD1. This CDR3 contains 15 residues. Looked up from germline, CDR1 is MDHEN and CDR2 is SYDVKM. The V gene end was trimmed by 5 bases and the J gene end by 6 bases; junction bases not matched to a gene: 10. The CDR3 DNA is TGTGCCAGCAGTCCCCGGGACAGGGGAATTGGCGAGCAGTACTTC. Translation gives CASSPRDRGIGEQYF. Variable domain in full (rest from reference TRBV28 and TRBJ2-7): DVKVTQSSRYLVKRTGEKVFLECVQDMDHENMFWYRQDPGLGLRLIYFSYDVKMKEKGDIPEGYSVSREKKERFSLILESASTNQTSMYLCASSPRDRGIGEQYFGPGTRLTVT.